The 20 T cell receptor beta chains listed next were all sequenced from one sample in a study of cytomegalovirus exposure and HLA in healthy donors (dated by TCRdb to between 2016 and 2019). The library came from the immunoSEQ multiplex PCR assay. For the multiplex PCR, a mixture combining 60 forward primers for TCR Vbeta segments and 13 reverse primers for TCR Jbeta segments was used. The table comes from immuneACCESS by way of TCRdb, which keeps in-frame sequences with V and J called. Part of the clones is missing from these tables; in studies checked, under half for an unresolved V gene and the rest for unknown reasons. Here the sample has about 130,000 clones; roughly 80% occur a single time. Around 3.5% of the sample is taken by the ten largest. Sequenced sample: PBMCs. These receptors originate from a woman aged 40 to 50 in good health and CMV-seropositive.

As regards this clone: Other DNA sequences within the sample encode an identical CDR3. This chain joins TRBV28 and TRBJ1-4, with TRBD1 as a possible D gene (6 bases). Trimming removed 5 bases from V and 8 bases from J, with 9 bases in between. This CDR3 has 12 residues. The V gene's germline CDR1 is MDHEN and CDR2 SYDVKM. The CDR3 protein is CASSQGGEKLFF. CDR3 nucleotides: TGTGCCAGCAGTCAAGGGGGAGAAAAACTGTTTTTT.

This clone was found a few times. The V and J genes are TRBV19 and TRBJ1-1; tentative D call: TRBD1 (5 bases). V lost 6 bases and J lost 6, with 20 bases in between. CDR1 and CDR2 from the germline V gene are LNHDA and SQIVND (reference sequence). The CDR3 consists of 15 residues. This CDR3 reads CASRPSGTRGAEAFF. DNA of the CDR3: TGTGCCAGTAGACCCAGCGGGACGCGGGGGGCTGAAGCTTTCTTT.

The chain recombines TRBV25-1 with TRBJ1-2; weak D call: TRBD1 (5 bases). Trimming took 6 bases from V and 5 from J, leaving 16 bases between them. This CDR3 is 14 amino acids long. Germline assignment: CDR1 MGHDK and CDR2 SYGVNS. CDR3 protein: CASSAPGRGYGYTF. CDR3 in DNA: TGTGCCAGCAGCGCCCCCGGGAGGGGTTATGGCTACACCTTC.

The chain employs TRBV6-5 and TRBJ1-1, with D perhaps matching TRBD1 (6 bases). This CDR3 has 14 residues. Germline loops: CDR1 MNHEY, CDR2 SVGAGI. Between the trimmed V and J ends, which lost 3 bases and 4 bases, there was a span of 12 bases. This CDR3 reads CASSYGQRGTEAFF. CDR3 DNA: TGTGCCAGCAGTTATGGACAGAGGGGCACTGAAGCTTTCTTT.

The chain recombines TRBV2 with TRBJ2-3; TRBD1 matches 8 bases. The CDR3 covers 14 residues. Germline-derived CDR1 and CDR2 are SNHLY and FYNNEI. Trimming cost V 8 bases and J 4 bases; bases outside gene matches: 8. The CDR3 DNA sequence: TGTGCCAGCGGGGCAGGGGGCGCGTCAGATACGCAGTATTTT. It encodes CASGAGGASDTQYF.

This clone appeared a single time. The genes are TRBV18 and TRBJ1-1; 7 bases line up with TRBD1. The germline CDR1 and CDR2 sequences are KGHSH and LQKENI. The CDR3 extends over 14 amino acids. V shed 8 bases and J 3 bases; nucleotides not matched to a gene: 9. CDR3 nucleotides: TGTGCCAGCCAGCCGACAGGGAAAGACACTGAAGCTTTCTTT. It translates to CASQPTGKDTEAFF.

This chain uses TRBV2 with TRBJ2-1; maybe TRBD2 (6 bases). Germline CDR1 reads SNHLY; CDR2 reads FYNNEI. The CDR3 loop spans 12 amino acids. V lost 6 bases to trimming and J lost 9 bases, with 12 bases between them. The CDR3 nucleotides read TGTGCCAGCAGAGAAAACGGGGGTGAGCAGTTCTTC. Its protein product is CASRENGGEQFF.

The V and J genes are TRBV27 and TRBJ2-1, with 8 bases identical to TRBD2. V trimming: 4 bases; J trimming: 15 bases; junction bases outside the gene matches: 11. Germline V gene sequence: CDR1 MNHEY, CDR2 SMNVEV (reference sequence). The CDR3 loop spans 13 amino acids. The CDR3 DNA reads as TGTGCCAGCAGTTCCCTTCCGGGGAGCGGGGGGTTCTTC. Translation: CASSSLPGSGGFF.

The chain employs TRBV9 and TRBJ2-5; tentative D call: TRBD1 (6 bases). Germline CDR1 SGDLS, CDR2 YYNGEE. V was clipped by 0 bases and J by 2 bases, with 8 bases between them. The CDR3 length is 14 residues. The DNA for the CDR3 is TGTGCCAGCAGCGTAGACAGGGATCAAGAGACCCAGTACTTC. The encoded protein is CASSVDRDQETQYF.

The chain links TRBV6-1 to TRBJ2-1; weak D call: TRBD2 (7 bases). The germline V and J ends were trimmed by 10 bases and 4 bases, with 20 bases remaining between them. Germline V gene data show CDR1 as MNHNS and CDR2 as SASEGT. The CDR3 covers 15 residues. CDR3 nucleotides: TGTGCCACCAACCTCCAGGAGGGGGGGTACAATGAGCAGTTCTTC. Protein sequence: CATNLQEGGYNEQFF.

This clone was recorded only once. CDR3: CASSQLGLAEAFF. The CDR3 DNA is TGCGCCAGCAGCCAATTAGGACTGGCTGAAGCTTTCTTT. The chain employs TRBV4-1 and TRBJ1-1, with D hard to call. CDR1 and CDR2 from the germline V gene are MGHRA and YSYEKL. Trimming removed 2 bases at V and 6 bases at J, with 10 bases between. The CDR3 is 13 residues long.

The V call is TRBV5-1, the J call TRBJ2-5; 9 positions match TRBD1. Germline trimming cut 4 bases from V and 4 bases from J; bases unmatched to any gene: 8. CDR3 length: 15 residues. The germline CDR1 and CDR2 sequences are SGHRS and YFSETQ. CDR3 protein: CASSTGQGLVETQYF. For the CDR3, the DNA is TGCGCCAGCAGCACGGGACAGGGTTTGGTAGAGACCCAGTACTTC.

This clone was detected once. The gene calls are TRBV7-3 and TRBJ2-1; 7 bases line up with TRBD2. The J segment lost 10 bases and the V segment lost 1 base, leaving 13 bases of the junction unmatched. The CDR3 is 16 amino acids. Germline V CDR1 and CDR2: SGHTA, FQGTGA. The CDR3 sequence is CASSLNSGLGSMEQFF. CDR3 bases: TGTGCCAGCAGCTTAAATTCCGGACTAGGATCCATGGAGCAGTTCTTC. The variable domain in full, completed from reference TRBV7-3 and TRBJ2-1, reads GAGVSQTPSNKVTEKGKYVELRCDPISGHTALYWYRQSLGQGPEFLIYFQGTGAADDSGLPNDRFFAVRPEGSVSTLKIQRTERGDSAVYLCASSLNSGLGSMEQFFGPGTRLTVL.

The rearrangement links TRBV4-2 to TRBJ2-2, with 8 nucleotides matching TRBD1. The J segment lost 4 bases and the V segment lost 3 bases, leaving 4 bases of the junction unmatched. CDR3 length: 15 amino acids. Germline CDR1 is LGHNA and CDR2 is YNFKEQ. The CDR3 is CASSQWQGATGELFF. In nucleotides, the CDR3 is TGTGCCAGCAGCCAGTGGCAGGGGGCCACCGGGGAGCTGTTTTTT.

This clone has only one observation. J is TRBJ2-7 and V is TRBV19, with D uncertain. Trimming pared 3 bases from V and 0 bases from J, leaving 9 bases between. The CDR3 length is 14 residues. Germline CDR1 LNHDA, CDR2 SQIVND (reference sequence). The CDR3 DNA sequence: TGTGCCAGTAGTATCGACACGAGCTCCTACGAGCAGTACTTC. Amino acids: CASSIDTSSYEQYF.

The rearrangement uses TRBV7-9 and TRBJ2-5; perhaps TRBD2 as D (6 bases). Germline V gene lookup returns CDR1 SEHNR and CDR2 FQNEAQ (reference sequence). CDR3 length equals 15 residues. The V and J ends lost 2 bases and 0 bases respectively, with 10 bases between them. Written as DNA, the CDR3 is TGTGCCAGCAGCTTATCAACTAGCAACCAAGAGACCCAGTACTTC. Translation gives CASSLSTSNQETQYF.

This clone showed up just once. This sequence joins TRBV20-1 and TRBJ1-1, with 9 bases matching TRBD1. The CDR3 totals 11 residues. The germline gives CDR1 DFQATT, CDR2 SNEGSKA (reference sequence). J lost 7 bases, V lost 7 bases, and 4 bases had no gene match. CDR3 in DNA: TGCAGTGGACAGGGGGGGGTTGAAGCTTTCTTT. It translates to CSGQGGVEAFF.

The chain employs TRBV18 and TRBJ2-5; 7 bases align to TRBD1. The CDR3 consists of 15 residues. CDR1 and CDR2 (germline): KGHSH, LQKENI. The trim removed 1 base at V and 1 base at J, leaving 3 bases unmatched. The CDR3 DNA follows: TGTGCCAGCTCACCACAGGGGGCAGGCCAAGAGACCCAGTACTTC. It translates to CASSPQGAGQETQYF.

This clone was counted once. V usage is TRBV2 and J usage is TRBJ2-7, with a possible D match to TRBD1 (6 bases). The germline gives CDR1 SNHLY, CDR2 FYNNEI. The ends were cut back, 2 bases at V and 0 bases at J, with 11 bases in the middle. The CDR3 consists of 15 residues. The CDR3 coding sequence is TGTGCCAGCAGTGAACCCAGACAGGTCTCCTACGAGCAGTACTTC. It yields the protein CASSEPRQVSYEQYF. Looking up the rest from reference TRBV2 and TRBJ2-7 gives the full variable domain: EPEVTQTPSHQVTQMGQEVILRCVPISNHLYFYWYRQILGQKVEFLVSFYNNEISEKSEIFDDQFSVERPDGSNFTLKIRSTKLEDSAMYFCASSEPRQVSYEQYFGPGTRLTVT.

The V gene is TRBV28, the J gene TRBJ2-3; D perhaps matches TRBD1 (6 bases). CDR3 size: 13 residues. Between the trimmed V and J ends, which lost 3 bases and 6 bases, there was a span of 10 bases. Germline V lookup: CDR1 MDHEN, CDR2 SYDVKM. The CDR3 region has the DNA TGTGCCAGCAGTTTTAGCCAGGGGGATACGCAGTATTTT. Translation gives CASSFSQGDTQYF. Combining the CDR3 with reference TRBV28 and TRBJ2-3 gives the whole variable domain DVKVTQSSRYLVKRTGEKVFLECVQDMDHENMFWYRQDPGLGLRLIYFSYDVKMKEKGDIPEGYSVSREKKERFSLILESASTNQTSMYLCASSFSQGDTQYFGPGTRLTVL.